One sample yielded the 20 T cell receptor beta chains listed below, sequenced in a study of identical twins. One entry per CDR3 protein results from TCRdb running MiXCR on the 5' RACE reads. The sample has about 260,000 distinct CDR3 sequences; around 7% are singletons. These data were likewise used in another study, on yellow fever vaccine responses in identical twins.

Material: memory (CD45RO+) T cells sorted from blood. The receptor set was obtained from a woman aged 18-30 years in good health.

This clonotype appeared a few times. The V gene is TRBV28, the J gene TRBJ2-5; D not resolved. The V gene's germline CDR1 is MDHEN and CDR2 SYDVKM. CDR3 length equals 14 residues. Trimming removed 8 bases from V and 4 bases from J, with 17 bases in between. The CDR3 protein is CASGVFPTGETQYF. The CDR3 bases are TGTGCCAGCGGCGTATTCCCCACGGGAGAGACCCAGTACTTC.

There are many counts of this clonotype. J is TRBJ2-2 and V is TRBV7-3, with D possibly TRBD2 on 6 matching bases. The V gene's germline CDR1 is SGHTA and CDR2 FQGTGA. The CDR3 consists of 15 residues. Trimming removed 5 bases at V and 4 bases at J, with 14 bases between. The CDR3 DNA sequence: TGTGCCAGCAGCCCTTGGGGAGGTGCCACCGGGGAGCTGTTTTTT. Protein product: CASSPWGGATGELFF. The variable domain in full, completed from reference TRBV7-3 and TRBJ2-2, reads GAGVSQTPSNKVTEKGKYVELRCDPISGHTALYWYRQSLGQGPEFLIYFQGTGAADDSGLPNDRFFAVRPEGSVSTLKIQRTERGDSAVYLCASSPWGGATGELFFGEGSRLTVL.

There are many counts of this clonotype. J is TRBJ2-5 and V is TRBV7-2; the D gene is possibly TRBD1 (5 bases). V was trimmed by 1 base and J by 1 base, leaving 7 bases between them. CDR1 and CDR2 (germline): SGHTA, FQGNSA. The CDR3 is 14 residues long. The CDR3, as DNA: TGTGCCAGCAGCTTAGAGGGGATCCAAGAGACCCAGTACTTC. This codes for CASSLEGIQETQYF.

The rearrangement links TRBV3-1 to TRBJ2-7; D is unresolved. Germline CDR1 and CDR2: LGHDT and YNNKEL (reference sequence). The CDR3 is made up of 14 amino acids. Trimming took off 1 base at V and 1 base at J, with 8 bases between the two ends. The CDR3 coding sequence is TGTGCCAGCAGCCAAGGACGCACATCCTACGAGCAGTACGTC. Its protein product is CASSQGRTSYEQYV.

This clonotype was picked up many times. The CDR3 DNA sequence: TGCGCCAGCAGGGCTGGCTGGGAGCAGTTCTTC. This codes for CASRAGWEQFF. V is TRBV5-1 and J is TRBJ2-1; D not certain. The CDR3 loop spans 11 amino acids. Trimming cost V 5 bases and J 10 bases, with 10 bases left between them. CDR1 is SGHRS, CDR2 YFSETQ, per germline.

In this sample, this clonotype turned up many times. This chain connects TRBV11-2 to TRBJ2-7; D gene uncertain. The CDR3 sequence is 10 residues long. V lost 5 bases to trimming and J lost 7 bases, with 6 bases between them. Germline-derived CDR1 and CDR2 are SGHAT and FQNNGV. In DNA, the CDR3 is TGTGCCAGCAGCCATAAAGAGCAGTACTTC. This sequence encodes CASSHKEQYF.

This clonotype was found many times. The chain is built from TRBV5-1 and TRBJ2-1, with 15 nucleotides matching TRBD2. CDR1 is SGHRS, CDR2 YFSETQ, per germline. V lost 0 bases and J lost 8; bases outside the gene matches: 15. The CDR3 length is 20 residues. This chain's CDR3 is CASSLVWSRTSGRASDEQFF. The CDR3 DNA is TGCGCCAGCAGCTTGGTTTGGAGTCGGACTAGCGGGAGGGCCTCGGATGAGCAGTTCTTC.

This clonotype has only a few counts. The rearrangement uses TRBV3-1 and TRBJ2-1; TRBD2 agrees at 16 bases. Germline CDR1 LGHDT, CDR2 YNNKEL (reference sequence). The CDR3 sequence is 17 residues long. Germline trimming cut 4 bases from V and 8 bases from J; bases unmatched to any gene: 8. CDR3 sequence (DNA): TGTGCCAGCAGCCCTGGGACTAGCGGGAGGGGGCTCGATGAGCAGTTCTTC. As protein: CASSPGTSGRGLDEQFF.

This clonotype was seen repeatedly, ten times or more. The rearrangement links TRBV7-9 to TRBJ1-6; 7 nucleotides agree with TRBD1. CDR3 length equals 15 residues. Germline V gene sequence: CDR1 SEHNR, CDR2 FQNEAQ (reference sequence). The ends lost 4 bases at V and 9 bases at J; junction bases unmatched: 9. The CDR3 loop is CASSSNTGVISPLHF. Written as DNA, the CDR3 is TGTGCCAGCAGCTCAAATACAGGGGTAATTTCACCCCTCCACTTT.

V is TRBV2 and J is TRBJ2-2, with TRBD1 as a possible D gene (5 bases). CDR1 is SNHLY and CDR2 is FYNNEI in the germline V gene. This CDR3 is 15 amino acids long. V lost 10 bases and J 0 bases, leaving 15 bases between the germline ends. The CDR3 is CATKLDSPNTGELFF. CDR3 DNA: TGTGCCACCAAGCTAGACAGCCCGAACACCGGGGAGCTGTTTTTT.

This clonotype has only a few counts. The chain couples TRBV5-1 to TRBJ2-1; D may be TRBD1 (6 bases). The germline V and J ends were trimmed by 9 bases and 1 base, with 14 bases remaining between them. The germline V gene encodes CDR1 SGHRS and CDR2 YFSETQ. This CDR3 has 14 amino acids. The CDR3 region is CAIGYRDSYNEQFF. Written as DNA, the CDR3 is TGCGCCATCGGTTACAGGGATTCCTACAATGAGCAGTTCTTC.

This clonotype occurred a few times. This chain joins TRBV5-6 and TRBJ1-1, with 9 bases matching TRBD1. This CDR3 is 13 amino acids long. Losses at the gene ends were 4 bases for V and 5 bases for J; bases not matched to a gene: 3. Looked up from germline, CDR1 is SGHDT and CDR2 is YYEEEE. The DNA for the CDR3 is TGTGCCAGCAGCGGGGGACAGGGAACTGAAGCTTTCTTT. As protein: CASSGGQGTEAFF. The variable domain in full, with the rest retrieved from reference TRBV5-6 and TRBJ1-1, is DAGVTQSPTHLIKTRGQQVTLRCSPKSGHDTVSWYQQALGQGPQFIFQYYEEEERQRGNFPDRFSGHQFPNYSSELNVNALLLGDSALYLCASSGGQGTEAFFGQGTRLTVV.

This clonotype showed up many times. The chain uses TRBV5-1 and TRBJ2-7; no firm D call. V dropped 4 bases and J dropped 3 bases, with 8 bases sitting between them. Looked up from germline, CDR1 is SGHRS and CDR2 is YFSETQ. CDR3 length: 12 amino acids. In DNA, the CDR3 is TGCGCCAGCAGCGGAATGTACTACGAGCAGTACTTC. It specifies CASSGMYYEQYF.

This clonotype was detected a few times. This rearrangement joins TRBV4-2 to TRBJ2-1, with 9 bases lining up with TRBD2. CDR1 is LGHNA, CDR2 YNFKEQ, per germline. Unmatched junction bases numbered 14, after V lost 4 bases and J lost 4 bases. The CDR3 has 18 amino acids. The CDR3 region is CASSRDPWTSDIYNEQFF. CDR3 nucleotide sequence: TGTGCCAGCAGCCGAGACCCCTGGACTAGCGATATTTACAATGAGCAGTTCTTC.

Many counts were recorded for this clonotype. The chain combines TRBV27 with TRBJ2-7; D is perhaps TRBD2 (5 bases). V gave up 2 bases and J gave up 4 bases, with 9 bases separating them. This CDR3 region has 13 residues. Germline V gene sequence: CDR1 MNHEY, CDR2 SMNVEV (reference sequence). The CDR3 coding sequence is TGTGCCAGCAGTTTAGTTCGGGGATACGAGCAGTACTTC. This codes for CASSLVRGYEQYF.

The rearrangement uses TRBV6-2 or TRBV6-3 and TRBJ1-6, with D hard to call. Germline V gives CDR1 MNHEY, CDR2 SVGEGT. Trimming took 0 bases from V and 5 from J, leaving 5 bases between them. This CDR3 region has 14 residues. CDR3 sequence: CASSYSVDNSPLHF. For the CDR3, the DNA is TGTGCCAGCAGTTACTCGGTGGATAATTCACCCCTCCACTTT.

This clonotype occurred many times. This chain joins TRBV12-3 or TRBV12-4 and TRBJ1-1, with 7 nucleotides matching TRBD1. This CDR3 is built from 14 residues. V lost 6 bases and J lost 0; bases outside the gene matches: 4. This CDR3 is CASSRDSLNTEAFF. In DNA, the CDR3 is TGTGCCAGCAGCAGGGACAGCTTGAACACTGAAGCTTTCTTT.

This clonotype appeared many times. The J gene is TRBJ2-2, the V gene TRBV2; 10 bases are shared with TRBD1. CDR1 is SNHLY, CDR2 FYNNEI, per germline. The CDR3 extends over 14 amino acids. Trimming took 4 bases from V and 5 from J; bases not matched to a gene: 1. CDR3 nucleotides: TGTGCCAGCAGTGGACAGGGGGCGACCGGGGAGCTGTTTTTT. Translation gives CASSGQGATGELFF.

This clonotype was seen only a few times. The V call is TRBV3-1, the J call TRBJ1-1; TRBD1 is a possible D gene (6 bases). This CDR3 is built from 14 residues. Trimming stripped 5 bases from V and 5 bases from J, with 15 bases between. Germline assignment: CDR1 LGHDT and CDR2 YNNKEL (reference sequence). The CDR3 loop is CASSKVAGETEAFF. As DNA, the CDR3 is TGTGCCAGCAGCAAGGTGGCAGGGGAGACTGAAGCTTTCTTT.

This clonotype appeared a few times. The rearrangement uses TRBV6-5 and TRBJ2-3, with TRBD1 matching over 7 bases. The ends lost 2 bases at V and 1 base at J; junction bases unmatched: 3. CDR3 length equals 15 residues. The germline CDR1 and CDR2 sequences are MNHEY and SVGAGI. In DNA form, the CDR3 reads TGTGCCAGCAGTTACAGACAGGGCCGCACAGATACGCAGTATTTT. Protein product: CASSYRQGRTDTQYF.